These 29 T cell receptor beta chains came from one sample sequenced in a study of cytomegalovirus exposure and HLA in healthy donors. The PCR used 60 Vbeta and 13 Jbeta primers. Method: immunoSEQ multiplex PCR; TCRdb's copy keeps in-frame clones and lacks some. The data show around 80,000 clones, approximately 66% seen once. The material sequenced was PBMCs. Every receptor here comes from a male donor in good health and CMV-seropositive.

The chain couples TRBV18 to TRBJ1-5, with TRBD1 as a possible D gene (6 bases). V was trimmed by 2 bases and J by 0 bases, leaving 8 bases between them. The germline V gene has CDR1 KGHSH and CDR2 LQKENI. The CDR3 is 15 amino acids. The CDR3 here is CASSPGQNSNQPQHF. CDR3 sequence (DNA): TGTGCCAGCTCACCAGGACAGAATAGCAATCAGCCCCAGCATTTT.

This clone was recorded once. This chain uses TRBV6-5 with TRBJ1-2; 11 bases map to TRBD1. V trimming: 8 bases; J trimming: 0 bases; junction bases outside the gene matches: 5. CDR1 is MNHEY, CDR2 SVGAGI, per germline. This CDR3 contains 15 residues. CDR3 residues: CASRGQGESNYGYTF. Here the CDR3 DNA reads TGTGCCAGCCGGGGACAGGGGGAATCTAACTATGGCTACACCTTC.

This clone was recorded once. CDR3 loop: CASSHVRTGGNGYTF. The CDR3 DNA sequence: TGTGCCAGCAGCCACGTCCGGACAGGGGGAAACGGCTACACCTTC. The chain couples TRBV14 to TRBJ1-2; TRBD1 agrees at 10 bases. In germline, CDR1 is SGHDN, CDR2 FVKESK. CDR3 length equals 15 residues. V shed 3 bases and J 8 bases; nucleotides not matched to a gene: 9.

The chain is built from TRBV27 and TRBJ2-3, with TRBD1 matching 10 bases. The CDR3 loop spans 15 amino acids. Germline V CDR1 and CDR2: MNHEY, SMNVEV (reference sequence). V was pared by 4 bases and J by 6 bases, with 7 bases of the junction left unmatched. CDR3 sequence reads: CASSSPRDRGDTQYF. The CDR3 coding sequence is TGTGCCAGCAGTTCTCCCCGGGACAGGGGCGATACGCAGTATTTT.

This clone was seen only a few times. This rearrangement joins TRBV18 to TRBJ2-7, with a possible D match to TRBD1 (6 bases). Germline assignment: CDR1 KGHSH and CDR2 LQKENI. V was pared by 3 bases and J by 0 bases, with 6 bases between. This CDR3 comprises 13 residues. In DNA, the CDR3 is TGTGCCAGCTCACCGGGGGCCTCCTACGAGCAGTACTTC. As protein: CASSPGASYEQYF.

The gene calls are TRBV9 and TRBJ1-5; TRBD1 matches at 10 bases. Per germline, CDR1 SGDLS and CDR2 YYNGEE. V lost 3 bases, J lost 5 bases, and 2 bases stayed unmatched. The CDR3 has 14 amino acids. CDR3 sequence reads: CASSGGQGDQPQHF. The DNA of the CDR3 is TGTGCCAGCAGCGGAGGACAGGGGGATCAGCCCCAGCATTTT.

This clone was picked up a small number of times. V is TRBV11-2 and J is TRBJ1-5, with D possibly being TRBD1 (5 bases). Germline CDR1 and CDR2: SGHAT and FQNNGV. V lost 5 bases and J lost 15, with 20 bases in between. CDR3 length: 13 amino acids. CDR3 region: CASSATWDGTSHF. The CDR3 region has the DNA TGTGCCAGCAGCGCCACTTGGGACGGGACTTCGCATTTT.

The DNA for the CDR3 is TGCGCCAGCAGTCTAACAGGGCCCTCCTACAATGAGCAGTTCTTC. Residues: CASSLTGPSYNEQFF. The rearrangement uses TRBV10-2 and TRBJ2-1; D is perhaps TRBD1 (6 bases). With 5 bases removed from V and 0 bases from J, the gap between germline ends came to 11 bases. Germline CDR1 reads WSHSY; CDR2 reads SAAADI. The CDR3 has 15 residues.

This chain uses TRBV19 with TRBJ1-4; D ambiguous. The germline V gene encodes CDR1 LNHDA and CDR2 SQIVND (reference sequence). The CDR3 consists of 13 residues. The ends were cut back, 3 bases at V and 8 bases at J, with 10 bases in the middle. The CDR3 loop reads CASSIGRGEKLFF. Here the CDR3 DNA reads TGTGCCAGTAGTATTGGGAGAGGGGAAAAACTGTTTTTT.

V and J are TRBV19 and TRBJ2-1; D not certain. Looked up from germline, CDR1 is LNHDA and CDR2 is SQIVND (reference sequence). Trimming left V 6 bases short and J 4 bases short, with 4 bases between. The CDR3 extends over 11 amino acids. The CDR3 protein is CASREYNEQFF. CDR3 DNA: TGTGCCAGTAGAGAGTACAATGAGCAGTTCTTC.

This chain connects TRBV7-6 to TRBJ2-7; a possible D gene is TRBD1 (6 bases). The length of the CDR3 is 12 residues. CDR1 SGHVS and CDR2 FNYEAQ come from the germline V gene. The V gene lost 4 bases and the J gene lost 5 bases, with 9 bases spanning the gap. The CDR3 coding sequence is TGTGCCAGCAGCTATCAGGGGAACGAGCAGTACTTC. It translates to CASSYQGNEQYF.

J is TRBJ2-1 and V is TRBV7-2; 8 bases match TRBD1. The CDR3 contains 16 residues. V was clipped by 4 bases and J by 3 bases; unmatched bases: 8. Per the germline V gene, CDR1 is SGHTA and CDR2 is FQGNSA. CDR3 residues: CASSSDRARVYNEQFF. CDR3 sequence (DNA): TGTGCCAGCAGCTCGGACAGGGCTCGGGTCTACAATGAGCAGTTCTTC.

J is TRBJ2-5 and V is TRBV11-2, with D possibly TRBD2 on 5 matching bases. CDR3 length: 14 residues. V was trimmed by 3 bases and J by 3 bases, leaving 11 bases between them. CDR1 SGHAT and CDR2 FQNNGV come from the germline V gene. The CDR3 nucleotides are TGTGCCAGCAGCTTTAGCAGCGGAAAAGAGACCCAGTACTTC. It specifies CASSFSSGKETQYF.

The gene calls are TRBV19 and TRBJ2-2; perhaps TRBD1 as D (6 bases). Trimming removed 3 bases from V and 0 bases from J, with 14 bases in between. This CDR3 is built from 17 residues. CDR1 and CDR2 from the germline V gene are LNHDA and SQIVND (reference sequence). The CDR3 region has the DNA TGTGCCAGTAGTATCCGTTCAGGGGCCCCGAACACCGGGGAGCTGTTTTTT. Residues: CASSIRSGAPNTGELFF.

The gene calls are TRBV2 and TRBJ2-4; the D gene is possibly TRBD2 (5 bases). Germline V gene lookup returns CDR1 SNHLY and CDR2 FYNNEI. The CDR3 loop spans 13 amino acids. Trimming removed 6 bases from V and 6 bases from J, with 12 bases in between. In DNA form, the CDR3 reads TGTGCCAGCAGCGACTATCTCATAAACATTCAGTACTTC. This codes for CASSDYLINIQYF. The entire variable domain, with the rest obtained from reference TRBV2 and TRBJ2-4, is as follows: EPEVTQTPSHQVTQMGQEVILRCVPISNHLYFYWYRQILGQKVEFLVSFYNNEISEKSEIFDDQFSVERPDGSNFTLKIRSTKLEDSAMYFCASSDYLINIQYFGAGTRLSVL.

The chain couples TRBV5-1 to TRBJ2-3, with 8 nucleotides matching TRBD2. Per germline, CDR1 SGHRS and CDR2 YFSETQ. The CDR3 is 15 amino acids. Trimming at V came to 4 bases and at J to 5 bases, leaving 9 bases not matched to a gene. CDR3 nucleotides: TGCGCCAGCAGCCTGGAGGGACTAGATAAAGATACGCAGTATTTT. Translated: CASSLEGLDKDTQYF.

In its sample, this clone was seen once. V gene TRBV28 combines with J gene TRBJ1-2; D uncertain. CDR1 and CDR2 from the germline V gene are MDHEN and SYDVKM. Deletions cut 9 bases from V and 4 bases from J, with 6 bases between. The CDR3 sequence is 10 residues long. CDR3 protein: CASLSYGYTF. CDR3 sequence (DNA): TGTGCCAGTCTAAGCTATGGCTACACCTTC.

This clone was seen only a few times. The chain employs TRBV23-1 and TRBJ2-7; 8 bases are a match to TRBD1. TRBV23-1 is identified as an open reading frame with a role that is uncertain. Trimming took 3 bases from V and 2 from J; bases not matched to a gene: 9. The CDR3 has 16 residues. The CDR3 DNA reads TGCGCCAGCAGTCACCCCTCCAGGGGGCATCCCTACGAGCAGTACTTC. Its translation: CASSHPSRGHPYEQYF.

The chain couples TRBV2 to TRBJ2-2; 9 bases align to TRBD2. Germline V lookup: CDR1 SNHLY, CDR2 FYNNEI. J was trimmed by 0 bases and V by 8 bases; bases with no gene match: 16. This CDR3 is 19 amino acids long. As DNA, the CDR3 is TGTGCCAGCCCCCCTGGGGGCGGGGGGGTGTTCGCGAACACCGGGGAGCTGTTTTTT. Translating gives CASPPGGGGVFANTGELFF.

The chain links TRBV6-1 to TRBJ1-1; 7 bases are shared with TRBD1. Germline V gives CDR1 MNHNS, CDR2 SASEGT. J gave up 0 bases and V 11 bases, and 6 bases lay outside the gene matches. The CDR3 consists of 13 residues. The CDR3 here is CAGTDRMNTEAFF. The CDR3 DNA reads TGTGCCGGGACGGACAGGATGAACACTGAAGCTTTCTTT.

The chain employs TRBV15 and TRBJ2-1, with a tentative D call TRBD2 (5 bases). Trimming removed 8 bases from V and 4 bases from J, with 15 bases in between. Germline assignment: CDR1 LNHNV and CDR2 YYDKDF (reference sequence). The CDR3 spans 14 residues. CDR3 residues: CATSLVPSYNEQFF. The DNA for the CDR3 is TGTGCCACCTCACTAGTGCCGTCGTACAATGAGCAGTTCTTC. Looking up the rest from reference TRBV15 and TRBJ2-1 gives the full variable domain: DAMVIQNPRYQVTQFGKPVTLSCSQTLNHNVMYWYQQKSSQAPKLLFHYYDKDFNNEADTPDNFQSRRPNTSFCFLDIRSPGLGDTAMYLCATSLVPSYNEQFFGPGTRLTVL.

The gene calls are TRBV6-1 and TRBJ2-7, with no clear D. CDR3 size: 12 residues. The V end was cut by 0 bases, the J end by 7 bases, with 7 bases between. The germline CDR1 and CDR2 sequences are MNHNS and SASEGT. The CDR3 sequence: CASSEAPEEQYF. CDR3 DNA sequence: TGTGCCAGCAGTGAAGCGCCGGAGGAGCAGTACTTC.

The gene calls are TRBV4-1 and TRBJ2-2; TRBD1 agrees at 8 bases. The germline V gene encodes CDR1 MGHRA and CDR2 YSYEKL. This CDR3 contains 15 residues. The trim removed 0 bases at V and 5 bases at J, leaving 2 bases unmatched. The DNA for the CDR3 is TGCGCCAGCAGCCAAGACAGGGGGCTAACCGGGGAGCTGTTTTTT. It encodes CASSQDRGLTGELFF.

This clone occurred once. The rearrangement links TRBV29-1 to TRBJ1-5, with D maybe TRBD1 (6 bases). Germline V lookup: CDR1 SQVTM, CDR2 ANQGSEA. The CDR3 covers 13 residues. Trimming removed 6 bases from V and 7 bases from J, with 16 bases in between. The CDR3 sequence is CSVATGQGQPQHF. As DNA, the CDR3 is TGCAGCGTCGCTACAGGGCAGGGCCAGCCCCAGCATTTT.

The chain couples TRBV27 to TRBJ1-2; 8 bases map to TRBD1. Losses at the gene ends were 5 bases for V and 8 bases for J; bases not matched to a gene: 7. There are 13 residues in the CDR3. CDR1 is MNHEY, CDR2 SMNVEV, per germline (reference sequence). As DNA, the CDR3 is TGTGCCAGCAGTCTCAACAGGGGGGGCGGCTACACCTTC. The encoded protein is CASSLNRGGGYTF.

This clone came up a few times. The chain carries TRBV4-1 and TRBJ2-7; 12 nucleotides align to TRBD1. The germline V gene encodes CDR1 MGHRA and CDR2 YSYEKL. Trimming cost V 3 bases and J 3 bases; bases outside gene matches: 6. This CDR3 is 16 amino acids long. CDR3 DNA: TGCGCCAGCAGCCAGTCCGGGACAGGGGGCGACTACGAGCAGTACTTC. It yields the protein CASSQSGTGGDYEQYF.

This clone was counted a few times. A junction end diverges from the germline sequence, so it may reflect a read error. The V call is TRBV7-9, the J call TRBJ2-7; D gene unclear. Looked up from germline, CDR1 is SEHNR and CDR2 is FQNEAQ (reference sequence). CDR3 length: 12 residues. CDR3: CSSSLERHEQYF. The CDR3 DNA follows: TGTTCCAGCAGCTTAGAGAGGCACGAGCAGTACTTC.

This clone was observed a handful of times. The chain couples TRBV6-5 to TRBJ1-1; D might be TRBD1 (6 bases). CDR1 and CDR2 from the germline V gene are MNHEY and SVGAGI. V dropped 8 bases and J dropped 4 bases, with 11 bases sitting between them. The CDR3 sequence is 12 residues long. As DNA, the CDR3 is TGTGCCAGCGGAACAGGGCGCACTGAAGCTTTCTTT. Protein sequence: CASGTGRTEAFF.

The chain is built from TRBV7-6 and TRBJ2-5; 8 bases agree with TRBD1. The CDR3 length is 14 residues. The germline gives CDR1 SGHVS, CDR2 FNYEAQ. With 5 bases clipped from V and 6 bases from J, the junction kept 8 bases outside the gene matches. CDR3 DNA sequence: TGTGCCAGCAGCCCCACGGACAGGGCGAAGACCCAGTACTTC. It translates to CASSPTDRAKTQYF.